This record covers a single TCR beta chain. This specimen belongs to a study of blood T cell repertoires in COVID-19. Clones were read by immunoSEQ multiplex PCR, and TCRdb kept only the in-frame ones, dropping some. The sample lists about 270,000 clones, approximately 87% occurring once. The CDR3 is 20 amino acids. Germline V lookup: CDR1 LGHNA, CDR2 YNFKEQ. The V end was cut by 0 bases, the J end by 0 bases, with 18 bases between. This clonotype was obtained from a woman aged 25-40 years with COVID-19, enrolled during active disease. V usage is TRBV4-2 and J usage is TRBJ1-6, with D uncertain. The material sequenced was peripheral blood. This chain's CDR3 is CASSQESRRTYSSYNSPLHF. CDR3 DNA sequence: TGTGCCAGCAGCCAAGAAAGTCGACGGACTTACAGCTCCTATAATTCACCCCTCCACTTT.